This T cell receptor (beta chain) is drawn from a study of blood T cell repertoires in COVID-19. Study summary: PBMCs, B-cell-depleted T cells, or T cells were the source of the cDNA or gDNA that made up the material.

Study processing details: Amplified reference gene primers provided the basis for estimating nucleated cell counts. Repertoires were generated with immunoSEQ multiplex PCR, while TCRdb's copy carries only in-frame clones and drops some. From that table come the V and J calls and clone size; the DNA was used to work out D and trimming. The sample carries under 450,000 clones, approximately 84% recorded once. This CDR3 has 13 residues. V lost 4 bases, J lost 0 bases, and 6 bases lay in between. Sequencing was done on a sample of PBMCs or T cells enriched from blood (not recorded which). The sequence derives from a woman aged 25 to 39 who had recovered from COVID-19. The chain combines TRBV12-3 or TRBV12-4 with TRBJ1-1; no firm D call. The chain's CDR3 is CASSYSLNTEAFF. Here the CDR3 DNA reads TGTGCCAGCAGTTACTCGTTGAACACTGAAGCTTTCTTT.